This T cell receptor (beta chain) was captured by sequencing in a study of blood T cell repertoires in COVID-19. The V gene's germline CDR1 is SGHDN and CDR2 FVKESK. Trimming removed 8 bases at V and 4 bases at J, with 3 bases between. The CDR3 runs to 9 residues. Original processing notes: Using reference gene primer amplification, nucleated cell counts were estimated. Clones were sequenced by immunoSEQ multiplex PCR, and TCRdb holds only the in-frame ones, with some missing. Clone size and the V and J calls come from that table; the DNA yielded D and trimming. The table includes about 190,000 clones, roughly 80% detected once.

Sequenced input: peripheral blood. The chain has TRBV14 and TRBJ2-7; D is uncertain. The source is a man aged 60 to 75 with acute or convalescent COVID-19. The CDR3 DNA is TGTGCCAGCCGGTACGAGCAGTACTTC. This sequence encodes CASRYEQYF.